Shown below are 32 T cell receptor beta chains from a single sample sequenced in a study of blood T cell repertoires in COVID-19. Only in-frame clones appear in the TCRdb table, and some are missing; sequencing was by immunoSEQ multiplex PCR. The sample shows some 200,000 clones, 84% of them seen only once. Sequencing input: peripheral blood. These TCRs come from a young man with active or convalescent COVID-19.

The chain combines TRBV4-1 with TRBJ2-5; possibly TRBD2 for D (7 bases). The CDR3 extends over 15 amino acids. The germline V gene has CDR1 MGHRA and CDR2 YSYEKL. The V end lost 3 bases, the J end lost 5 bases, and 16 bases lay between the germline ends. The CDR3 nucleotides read TGCGCCAGCAGCCAGAGTTGGGGGGGCTCGGAGACCCAGTACTTC. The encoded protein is CASSQSWGGSETQYF.

CDR3 bases: TGTGCCAGCAGCCAAGGGTCCGGGGGAATGAACACTGAAGCTTTCTTT. Translation gives CASSQGSGGMNTEAFF. The chain carries TRBV16 and TRBJ1-1; weak D call: TRBD1 (5 bases). Germline V gene lookup returns CDR1 KGHSY and CDR2 FQNENV. The length of the CDR3 is 16 residues. V was pared by 2 bases and J by 0 bases, with 13 bases between.

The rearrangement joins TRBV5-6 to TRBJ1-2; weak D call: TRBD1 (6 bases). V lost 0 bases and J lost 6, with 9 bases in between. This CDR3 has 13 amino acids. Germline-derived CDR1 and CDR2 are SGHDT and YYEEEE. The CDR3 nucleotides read TGTGCCAGCAGCTTGGCAGGGGTACATGGCTACACCTTC. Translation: CASSLAGVHGYTF.

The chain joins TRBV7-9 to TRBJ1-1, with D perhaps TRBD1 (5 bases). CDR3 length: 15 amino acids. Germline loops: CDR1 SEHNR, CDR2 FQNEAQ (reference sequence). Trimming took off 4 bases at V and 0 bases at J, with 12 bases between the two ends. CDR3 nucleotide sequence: TGTGCCAGCAGCTCTGAACAGGATATGAACACTGAAGCTTTCTTT. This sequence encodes CASSSEQDMNTEAFF.

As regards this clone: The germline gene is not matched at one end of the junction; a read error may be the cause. The CDR3 coding sequence is TGTGCCAGCAGCCAAGGGCGGCAGGGTTCCAGGTTT. Translating gives CASSQGRQGSRF. The genes are TRBV3-1 (or the pseudogene TRBV3-2) and TRBJ1-1, with a weak D call TRBD1 (5 bases). Germline V gene lookup returns CDR1 LGHDT and CDR2 YNNKEL (reference sequence). This CDR3 is 12 amino acids long.

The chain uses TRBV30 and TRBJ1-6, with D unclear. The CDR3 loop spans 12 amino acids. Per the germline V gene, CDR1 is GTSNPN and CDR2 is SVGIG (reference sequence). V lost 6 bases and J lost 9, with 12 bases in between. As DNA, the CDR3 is TGTGCCTGTGGTGGCAGTATTTCACCCCTCCACTTT. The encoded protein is CACGGSISPLHF.

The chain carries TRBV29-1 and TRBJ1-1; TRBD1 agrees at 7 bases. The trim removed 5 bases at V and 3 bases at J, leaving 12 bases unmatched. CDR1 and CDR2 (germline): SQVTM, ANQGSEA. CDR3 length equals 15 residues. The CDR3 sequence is CSVSRQGGSDTEAFF. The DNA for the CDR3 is TGCAGCGTTTCTCGGCAGGGGGGTTCAGACACTGAAGCTTTCTTT.

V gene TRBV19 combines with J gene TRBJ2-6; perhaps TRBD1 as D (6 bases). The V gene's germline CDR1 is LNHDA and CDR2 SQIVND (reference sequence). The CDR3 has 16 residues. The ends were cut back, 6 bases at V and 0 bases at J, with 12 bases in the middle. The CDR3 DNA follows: TGTGCCAGTAGCTCAACAGGGAGCTCTGGGGCCAACGTCCTGACTTTC. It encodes CASSSTGSSGANVLTF.

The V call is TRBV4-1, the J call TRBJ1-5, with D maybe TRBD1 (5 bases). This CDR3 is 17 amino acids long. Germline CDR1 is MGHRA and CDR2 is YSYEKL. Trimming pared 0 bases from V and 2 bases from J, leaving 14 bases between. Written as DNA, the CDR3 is TGCGCCAGCAGCCAAGATATATTGGGGGGAGGCAATCAGCCCCAGCATTTT. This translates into CASSQDILGGGNQPQHF.

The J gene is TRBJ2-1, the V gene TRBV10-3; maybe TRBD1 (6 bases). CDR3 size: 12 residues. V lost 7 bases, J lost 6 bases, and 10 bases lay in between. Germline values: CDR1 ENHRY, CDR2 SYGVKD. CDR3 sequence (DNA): TGTGCCATCAAAGGACAGCTCAATGAGCAGTTCTTC. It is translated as CAIKGQLNEQFF.

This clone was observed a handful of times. For the CDR3, the DNA is TGTGCCACCAGTGATCCCCGGGCCAGCGGGGAAAAACTGTTTTTT. Translation gives CATSDPRASGEKLFF. The chain is built from TRBV24-1 and TRBJ1-4; D remains unclear. The CDR3 totals 15 residues. The V end was cut by 3 bases, the J end by 8 bases, with 15 bases between. CDR1 is KGHDR and CDR2 is SFDVKD in the germline V gene.

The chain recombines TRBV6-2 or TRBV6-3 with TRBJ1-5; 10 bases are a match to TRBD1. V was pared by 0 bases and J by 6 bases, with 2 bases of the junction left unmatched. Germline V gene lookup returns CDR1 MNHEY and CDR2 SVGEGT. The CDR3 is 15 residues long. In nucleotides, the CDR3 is TGTGCCAGCAGTTACTCTCGGGACAGGGGTCAGCCCCAGCATTTT. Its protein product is CASSYSRDRGQPQHF.

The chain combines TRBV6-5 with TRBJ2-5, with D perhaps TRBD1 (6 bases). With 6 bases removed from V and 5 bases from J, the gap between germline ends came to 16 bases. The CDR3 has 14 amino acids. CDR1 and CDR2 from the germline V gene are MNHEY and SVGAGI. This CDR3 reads CASRKGTIGETQYF. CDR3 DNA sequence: TGTGCCAGCAGAAAAGGGACAATCGGGGAGACCCAGTACTTC.

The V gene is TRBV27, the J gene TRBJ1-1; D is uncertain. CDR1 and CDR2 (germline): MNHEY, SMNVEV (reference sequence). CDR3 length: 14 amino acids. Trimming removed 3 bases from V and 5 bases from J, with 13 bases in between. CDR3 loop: CASSFGGRGTEAFF. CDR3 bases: TGTGCCAGCAGTTTTGGCGGGAGAGGAACTGAAGCTTTCTTT.

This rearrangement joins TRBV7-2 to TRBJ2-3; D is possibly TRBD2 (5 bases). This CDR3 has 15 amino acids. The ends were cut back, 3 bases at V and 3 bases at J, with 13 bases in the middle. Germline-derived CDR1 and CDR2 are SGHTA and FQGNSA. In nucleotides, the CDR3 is TGTGCCAGCAGCTTTTTGGCGGGTGTTACAGATACGCAGTATTTT. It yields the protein CASSFLAGVTDTQYF. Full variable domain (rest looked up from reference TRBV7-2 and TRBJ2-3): GAGVSQSPSNKVTEKGKDVELRCDPISGHTALYWYRQSLGQGLEFLIYFQGNSAPDKSGLPSDRFSAERTGGSVSTLTIQRTQQEDSAVYLCASSFLAGVTDTQYFGPGTRLTVL.

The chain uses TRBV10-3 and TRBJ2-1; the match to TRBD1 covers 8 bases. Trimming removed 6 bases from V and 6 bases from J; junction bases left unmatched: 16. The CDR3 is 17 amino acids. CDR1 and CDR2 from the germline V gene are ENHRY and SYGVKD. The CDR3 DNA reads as TGTGCCATCAGCCGATCCCACCCCGGACAGGGTATCAATGAGCAGTTCTTC. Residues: CAISRSHPGQGINEQFF.

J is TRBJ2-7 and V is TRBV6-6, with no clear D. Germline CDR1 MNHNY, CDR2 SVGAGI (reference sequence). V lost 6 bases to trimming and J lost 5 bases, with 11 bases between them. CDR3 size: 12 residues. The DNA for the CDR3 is TGTGCCAGCAGCTCCACTATCCACGAGCAGTACTTC. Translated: CASSSTIHEQYF.

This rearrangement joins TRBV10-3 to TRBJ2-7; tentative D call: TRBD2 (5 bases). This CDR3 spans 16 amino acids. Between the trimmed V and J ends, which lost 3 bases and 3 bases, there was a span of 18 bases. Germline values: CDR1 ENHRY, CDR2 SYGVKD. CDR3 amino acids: CAISESDSDPFYEQYF. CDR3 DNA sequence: TGTGCCATCAGTGAATCGGACTCAGACCCCTTCTACGAGCAGTACTTC.

In DNA form, the CDR3 reads TGTGCCTGGACTGAGGGAACGGGGTCACCCCTCCACTTT. Encoded protein: CAWTEGTGSPLHF. V and J are TRBV30 and TRBJ1-6, with D unclear. The V gene lost 4 bases and the J gene lost 10 bases, with 14 bases spanning the gap. The germline V gene encodes CDR1 GTSNPN and CDR2 SVGIG (reference sequence). CDR3 size: 13 residues.

DNA of the CDR3: TGTGCCAGCAGCAGGGGGCCTGGAAACACCATATATTTT. Translation: CASSRGPGNTIYF. V is TRBV14 and J is TRBJ1-3; 7 positions agree with TRBD1. V shed 5 bases and J 2 bases; nucleotides not matched to a gene: 0. This CDR3 is 13 amino acids long. The germline gives CDR1 SGHDN, CDR2 FVKESK.

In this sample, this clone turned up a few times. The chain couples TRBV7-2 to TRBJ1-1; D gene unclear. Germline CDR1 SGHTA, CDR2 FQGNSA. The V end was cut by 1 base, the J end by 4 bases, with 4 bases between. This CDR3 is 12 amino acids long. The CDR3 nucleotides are TGTGCCAGCAGCTTAGGGAGCACTGAAGCTTTCTTT. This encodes CASSLGSTEAFF.

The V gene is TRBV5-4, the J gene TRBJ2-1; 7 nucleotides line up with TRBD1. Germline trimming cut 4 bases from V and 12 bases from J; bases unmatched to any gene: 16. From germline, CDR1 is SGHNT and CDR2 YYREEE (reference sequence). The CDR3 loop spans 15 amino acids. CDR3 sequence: CASSSPPEGGAMQFF. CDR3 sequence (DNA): TGTGCCAGCAGCAGCCCACCGGAAGGGGGCGCGATGCAGTTCTTC.

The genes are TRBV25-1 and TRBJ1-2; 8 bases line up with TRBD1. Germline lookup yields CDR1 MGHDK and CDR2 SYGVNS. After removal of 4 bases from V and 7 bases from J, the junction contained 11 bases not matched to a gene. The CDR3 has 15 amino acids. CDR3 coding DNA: TGTGCCAGCAGTGGGGGACAGGTGCCGGGCTCTGGCTACACCTTC. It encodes CASSGGQVPGSGYTF.

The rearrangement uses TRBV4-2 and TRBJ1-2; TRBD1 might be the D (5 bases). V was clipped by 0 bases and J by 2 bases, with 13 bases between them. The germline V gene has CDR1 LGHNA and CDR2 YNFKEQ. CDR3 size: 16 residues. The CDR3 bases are TGTGCCAGCAGCCAAGATAGCACGGGGGGGAACTATGGCTACACCTTC. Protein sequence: CASSQDSTGGNYGYTF.

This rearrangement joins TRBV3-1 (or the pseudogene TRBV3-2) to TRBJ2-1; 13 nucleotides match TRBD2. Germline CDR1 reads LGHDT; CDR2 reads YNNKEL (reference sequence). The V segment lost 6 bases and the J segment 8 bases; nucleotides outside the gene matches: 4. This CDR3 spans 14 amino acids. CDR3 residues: CASRTSGGADEQFF. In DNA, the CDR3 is TGTGCCAGCAGAACTAGCGGGGGGGCTGATGAGCAGTTCTTC.

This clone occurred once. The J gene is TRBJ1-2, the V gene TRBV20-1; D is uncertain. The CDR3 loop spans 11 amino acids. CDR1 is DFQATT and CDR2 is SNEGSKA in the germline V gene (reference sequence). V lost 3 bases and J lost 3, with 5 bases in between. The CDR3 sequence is CSASTDYGYTF. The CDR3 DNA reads TGCAGTGCTAGTACGGACTATGGCTACACCTTC.

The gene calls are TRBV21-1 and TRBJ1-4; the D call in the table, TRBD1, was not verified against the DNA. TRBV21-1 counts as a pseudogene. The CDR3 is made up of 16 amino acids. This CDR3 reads CASSKEQGGWNEKLFF. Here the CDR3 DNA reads TGTGCCAGCAGCAAAGAACAGGGTGGTTGGAATGAAAAACTGTTTTTT.

The CDR3 reads CASSILSGRAEAFF. CDR3 DNA: TGTGCCAGTAGTATACTCTCTGGGAGGGCTGAAGCTTTCTTT. V gene TRBV19 combines with J gene TRBJ1-1; D gene uncertain. Germline V gene data show CDR1 as LNHDA and CDR2 as SQIVND (reference sequence). V dropped 2 bases and J dropped 6 bases, with 13 bases sitting between them. This CDR3 is 14 amino acids long.

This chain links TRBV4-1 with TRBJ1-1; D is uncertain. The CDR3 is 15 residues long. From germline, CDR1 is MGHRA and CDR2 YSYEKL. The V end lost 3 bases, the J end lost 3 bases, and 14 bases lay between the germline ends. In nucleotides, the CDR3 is TGCGCCAGCAGCCAGCCATTTTCGGGAGACACTGAAGCTTTCTTT. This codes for CASSQPFSGDTEAFF.

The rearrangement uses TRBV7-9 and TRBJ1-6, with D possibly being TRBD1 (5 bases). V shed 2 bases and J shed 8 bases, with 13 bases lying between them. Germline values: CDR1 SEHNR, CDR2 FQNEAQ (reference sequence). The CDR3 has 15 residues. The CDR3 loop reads CASSLSPAGYSPLHF. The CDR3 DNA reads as TGTGCCAGCAGCTTATCGCCGGCAGGGTATTCACCCCTCCACTTT.

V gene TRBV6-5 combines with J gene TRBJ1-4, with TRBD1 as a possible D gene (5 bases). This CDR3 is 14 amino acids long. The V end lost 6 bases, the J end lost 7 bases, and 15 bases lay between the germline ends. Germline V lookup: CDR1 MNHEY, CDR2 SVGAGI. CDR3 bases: TGTGCCAGCAGGACCACAGGCGGGACTGAAAAACTGTTTTTT. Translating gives CASRTTGGTEKLFF.

The CDR3 is CASSQDPGTVQHF. CDR3 nucleotides: TGTGCCAGCAGCCAAGATCCAGGGACAGTTCAGCATTTT. The chain recombines TRBV3-1 (or the pseudogene TRBV3-2) with TRBJ1-5; 7 bases map to TRBD1. The V and J ends lost 0 bases and 13 bases, in that order; junction bases with no gene match: 6. This CDR3 is built from 13 residues. CDR1 LGHDT and CDR2 YNNKEL come from the germline V gene (reference sequence).